Detailed here is one T cell receptor beta chain. As yet, its antigen is unknown. Assay: immunoSEQ multiplex PCR; the TCRdb copy retains only in-frame clones and omits some. The sample lists 48,000 or so clones, approximately 85% occurring once. This sample was included in a study of OX40 agonist ivuxolimab in advanced cancers. Overall study results and limits: The study found that CD8+ T cells averaged more expanded clones than CD4+.

Germline V gives CDR1 MDHEN, CDR2 SYDVKM. The CDR3 is 13 amino acids. Trimming took 4 bases from V and 5 from J, leaving 11 bases between them. The genes are TRBV28 and TRBJ1-2; a weak D match, TRBD1 (6 bases). This specimen consisted of CD4+ or CD8+ T cells sorted from blood, obtained in a trial of the OX40 agonist ivuxolimab. The receptor's source is an adult with an advanced solid tumor such as melanoma, head and neck, liver or kidney cancer. This chain's CDR3 is CASSSQGWYGYTF. The CDR3 DNA reads TGTGCCAGCAGTTCTCAGGGGTGGTATGGCTACACCTTC.